This record looks at one T cell receptor beta chain sequence and its context. The table lists this clone with a few counts. The antigen this receptor binds is unknown. Base quality data are lacking; no much larger clone is found one base away. The data derive from a study of CD8+ T cells in alopecia areata (dated by TCRdb to the late 2010s). Study-level background: Treated patients were enrolled in an open-label pilot trial of oral tofacitinib, 5 to 10 mg twice daily, for moderate-to-severe alopecia areata. Scalp clonality was compared among normal scalp (n=4), patchy alopecia areata scalp (n=8), and alopecia totalis/universalis scalp (n=8). In both human patients and the C3H/HeJ mouse model, the study applied high-throughput TCRbeta sequencing to look at T cell clonal expansion in alopecia areata. Scalp tissue and sorted CD4+ and CD8+ peripheral blood T cells from patchy and totalis/universalis alopecia areata patients and from healthy controls were covered by human TCRbeta sequencing. Biopsies were taken from tofacitinib-treated patients at baseline and again at 4 and 24 weeks into treatment, and several of those patients also had a later scalp biopsy. Amplification of TCRbeta CDR3 regions was done by immunoSEQ multiplex PCR using 35 Vbeta forward primers and 13 Jbeta reverse primers. Tofacitinib was given for 6 to 18 months, followed by 6 months of follow-up off drug to assess delayed response and recurrence. RNA was extracted with the PAXgene miRNA kit for fixed scalp, the miRNeasy kit for PBMCs, and the RNeasy kit for mouse skin.

Peripheral blood and lesional scalp punch biopsies were obtained from patients with alopecia areata. PBMCs were separated by density centrifugation and stained for CD3, CD4 and CD8, after which CD4+ and CD8+ T cells were sorted on a FACSAria. On the study overall, not on this receptor specifically: Scalp TCR repertoire analysis is complicated because resident alphabeta T cells in normal human skin are also sequenced, whereas mouse skin is dominated by gammadelta T cells. TCR sequences shared between patients were less clear than in mice, possibly partly because of HLA diversity in the patient population. Compared with normal scalp, lesional scalp, particularly in alopecia totalis/universalis, had higher clonality and more expanded CD8+ clones, which suggests antigenic drive.

Via the germline V gene, CDR1 is SNHLY and CDR2 FYNNEI. V is cut by 6 bases and J by 5 bases, and the space between the germline ends is 11 bases. Measured from the cysteine to the phenylalanine, the CDR3 is 12 residues long. The read is trimmed to its CDR3 DNA, 36 bases read in frame from base 1. Library method: the immunoSEQ multiplex PCR assay. RNA was extracted from all samples and reverse transcribed into cDNA, which served as template for TCR sequencing. SuperScript III was used for first-strand cDNA synthesis, primed with a 2:1 mix of oligo-dT and random hexamers. A synthetic immune receptor repertoire was used to measure amplification bias, and any remaining bias was corrected computationally. Per the original workflow: After raw reads were preprocessed to remove errors, the CDR3 was defined following IMGT conventions as running from the conserved cysteine to phenylalanine. Clonality was computed by normalizing Shannon entropy by log2 of the number of productive unique TCRs and subtracting the result from 1. Scalp TCRbeta sequences were cross-referenced with sorted blood CD4 and CD8 repertoires so that the CD4 or CD8 identity of scalp clones could be inferred. Entries here come from immuneACCESS through TCRdb and include only in-frame sequences with V and J called. Some clones fail to appear in such tables; in the studies checked, an unresolved V gene covers under half of the shortfall, and the cause of the remainder is unknown. The DNA was the basis for D and trimming; V, J and clone size are from that table. The sample table contains 80,000 to 100,000 clones; only one count was recorded for roughly 42% of them. Of the sample, 0.75% to 0.9% is held by the ten largest clones.

The chain uses TRBV2 and TRBJ2-7; the D gene is unclear. The sequencing input was CD4+ T cells sorted from blood. The clonotype originates from a human donor with alopecia areata. CDR3 protein: CASSLTRNEQYF. The DNA sequence is TGTGCCAGCAGCCTAACGAGGAACGAGCAGTACTTC.